What follows are 29 T cell receptor beta chains derived from one specimen sequenced in a study of T cells and Merkel cell carcinoma outcomes. Clones were read by immunoSEQ multiplex PCR, and TCRdb kept only the in-frame ones, dropping some. The profile shows over 10,000 clones, nearly 97% of them singletons. The sample was tumor tissue from Merkel cell carcinoma. These receptors were taken from a human donor with Merkel cell carcinoma.

V gene TRBV6-1 combines with J gene TRBJ1-5; D ambiguous. The CDR3 spans 16 residues. CDR1 is MNHNS, CDR2 SASEGT, per germline. Trimming left V 3 bases short and J 2 bases short, with 14 bases between. The CDR3 is CASSELYGWGNQPQHF. The CDR3 DNA follows: TGTGCCAGCAGTGAGTTGTATGGTTGGGGCAATCAGCCCCAGCATTTT.

The chain uses TRBV7-9 and TRBJ1-2; D not certain. Trimming left V 5 bases short and J 2 bases short, with 9 bases between. This CDR3 has 13 amino acids. Germline-derived CDR1 and CDR2 are SEHNR and FQNEAQ (reference sequence). The CDR3 is CASSSMGNYGYTF. CDR3 DNA: TGTGCCAGCAGCAGCATGGGGAACTATGGCTACACCTTC.

As regards this clone: One end of the junction is discordant with germline, which a read error may explain. The chain combines TRBV18 with TRBJ1-1, with TRBD1 matching over 7 bases. CDR1 is KGHSH and CDR2 is LQKENI in the germline V gene. The length of the CDR3 is 16 residues. The CDR3 nucleotides read TGTGCCAGCTCATCGCGACAGGGACCCATGAATACTGAAGCTTTCTTT. Its translation is CASSSRQGPMNTEAFF.

The rearrangement links TRBV19 to TRBJ1-4, with TRBD1 as a possible D gene (5 bases). Germline assignment: CDR1 LNHDA and CDR2 SQIVND (reference sequence). This CDR3 is built from 16 residues. V shed 7 bases and J shed 7 bases, with 22 bases lying between them. DNA for the CDR3: TGTGCCAGTACCCCATTCTTTGGGGGGGACGGTGAAAAACTGTTTTTT. Its protein product is CASTPFFGGDGEKLFF. The variable domain in full, with the rest retrieved from reference TRBV19 and TRBJ1-4, is DGGITQSPKYLFRKEGQNVTLSCEQNLNHDAMYWYRQDPGQGLRLIYYSQIVNDFQKGDIAEGYSVSREKKESFPLTVTSAQKNPTAFYLCASTPFFGGDGEKLFFGSGTQLSVL.

This sequence joins TRBV7-9 and TRBJ2-7, with D hard to call. Germline CDR1 is SEHNR and CDR2 is FQNEAQ (reference sequence). The CDR3 spans 16 residues. V was pared by 2 bases and J by 0 bases, with 14 bases between. In nucleotides, the CDR3 is TGTGCCAGCAGCTTAAAGGGCGGAGTCAGCTCCTACGAGCAGTACTTC. This codes for CASSLKGGVSSYEQYF.

The chain couples TRBV29-1 to TRBJ2-1; TRBD2 matches 10 bases. This CDR3 has 14 amino acids. The V and J ends lost 8 bases and 2 bases, in that order; junction bases with no gene match: 6. Germline V CDR1 and CDR2: SQVTM, ANQGSEA. The CDR3 reads CSHLLAGTYNEQFF. In nucleotides, the CDR3 is TGCAGCCATTTACTAGCGGGAACCTACAATGAGCAGTTCTTC.

This rearrangement joins TRBV7-2 to TRBJ2-7, with TRBD1 identical over 12 bases. The CDR3 covers 14 residues. J gave up 5 bases and V 2 bases, and 1 base lay outside the gene matches. Germline V gene lookup returns CDR1 SGHTA and CDR2 FQGNSA. CDR3 DNA: TGTGCCAGCAGCTTAAGGGACAGGGGGCACGAGCAGTACTTC. This codes for CASSLRDRGHEQYF.

Remarks on this clone: At one end, the junction sequence differs from germline, possibly due to a read error. V gene TRBV5-8 combines with J gene TRBJ2-6; no firm D call. The CDR3 extends over 11 amino acids. Per germline, CDR1 SGHTS and CDR2 YDEGEE. CDR3 sequence reads: CASTLVGPTSF. In DNA, the CDR3 is TGTGCCAGCACCCTTGTAGGCCCGACGTCTTTC.

In its sample, this clone was seen once. This chain links TRBV29-1 with TRBJ1-2; D unresolved. The V gene's germline CDR1 is SQVTM and CDR2 ANQGSEA. This CDR3 is built from 13 residues. V was shortened by 6 bases and J by 6 bases, with 17 bases between the two germline ends. The CDR3 bases are TGCAGCGTCGCTGGGGTCCTTACCCATGGCTACACCTTC. Protein sequence: CSVAGVLTHGYTF.

The chain links TRBV7-9 to TRBJ1-1; 7 bases align to TRBD1. Looked up from germline, CDR1 is SEHNR and CDR2 is FQNEAQ (reference sequence). Trimming took 4 bases from V and 5 from J; bases not matched to a gene: 4. CDR3 length: 13 amino acids. For the CDR3, the DNA is TGTGCCAGCAGCTCGAGACAGGGTACTGAAGCTTTCTTT. It yields the protein CASSSRQGTEAFF. Supplemented by reference TRBV7-9 and TRBJ1-1, the full variable domain reads DTGVSQNPRHKITKRGQNVTFRCDPISEHNRLYWYRQTLGQGPEFLTYFQNEAQLEKSRLLSDRFSAERPKGSFSTLEIQRTEQGDSAMYLCASSSRQGTEAFFGQGTRLTVV.

J is TRBJ1-5 and V is TRBV30; 7 positions match TRBD1. Germline lookup yields CDR1 GTSNPN and CDR2 SVGIG (reference sequence). The CDR3 loop spans 12 amino acids. The V and J ends lost 7 bases and 7 bases, in that order; junction bases with no gene match: 7. The CDR3 DNA sequence: TGTGCCTCCGCCCAGGGGGAACAGCCCCAGCATTTT. Translation: CASAQGEQPQHF.

The chain carries TRBV13 and TRBJ1-2, with 7 nucleotides matching TRBD1. The junction had 15 bases not matched to a gene; V was cut back by 0 bases and J by 8 bases. The CDR3 has 17 amino acids. Germline V gene data show CDR1 as PRHDT and CDR2 as FYEKMQ (reference sequence). The CDR3 DNA reads as TGTGCCAGCAGCTTAGGACCCCTTAACAGGGGTACTGGAGGCTACACCTTC. This encodes CASSLGPLNRGTGGYTF.

The V and J genes are TRBV29-1 and TRBJ2-5; unclear D gene. The CDR3 contains 15 residues. Trimming took off 0 bases at V and 2 bases at J, with 13 bases between the two ends. Germline CDR1 reads SQVTM; CDR2 reads ANQGSEA. The CDR3 loop reads CSVEDSSGTQETQYF. CDR3 nucleotide sequence: TGCAGCGTTGAAGACTCCTCAGGAACTCAAGAGACCCAGTACTTC. The full variable domain, in which reference TRBV29-1 and TRBJ2-5 provide the parts outside the CDR3, is SAVISQKPSRDICQRGTSLTIQCQVDSQVTMMFWYRQQPGQSLTLIATANQGSEATYESGFVIDKFPISRPNLTFSTLTVSNMSPEDSSIYLCSVEDSSGTQETQYFGPGTRLLVL.

This chain joins TRBV2 and TRBJ2-1, with TRBD2 identical over 9 bases. The CDR3 spans 14 residues. J gave up 8 bases and V 7 bases, and 9 bases lay outside the gene matches. CDR1 and CDR2 from the germline V gene are SNHLY and FYNNEI. As DNA, the CDR3 is TGTGCCAGCATCAGGACTAGCGATAACGATGAGCAGTTCTTC. Translated, it gives CASIRTSDNDEQFF.

The chain carries TRBV20-1 and TRBJ1-1; no clear D gene. The length of the CDR3 is 11 residues. Per the germline V gene, CDR1 is DFQATT and CDR2 is SNEGSKA (reference sequence). The V gene lost 4 bases and the J gene lost 6 bases, with 9 bases spanning the gap. CDR3 protein: CSAKHQAEAFF. DNA for the CDR3: TGCAGTGCTAAACATCAGGCTGAAGCTTTCTTT.

The chain employs TRBV30 and TRBJ2-5, with D perhaps TRBD1 or TRBD2 (5 bases each). The CDR3 has 14 residues. Trimming removed 3 bases from V and 2 bases from J, with 13 bases in between. Germline V gene sequence: CDR1 GTSNPN, CDR2 SVGIG (reference sequence). CDR3 bases: TGTGCCTGGAGCGTGGGACGGCATCAAGAGACCCAGTACTTC. Amino acid sequence: CAWSVGRHQETQYF. The entire variable domain, with the rest obtained from reference TRBV30 and TRBJ2-5, is as follows: SQTIHQWPATLVQPVGSPLSLECTVEGTSNPNLYWYRQAAGRGLQLLFYSVGIGQISSEVPQNLSASRPQDRQFILSSKKLLLSDSGFYLCAWSVGRHQETQYFGPGTRLLVL.

The rearrangement uses TRBV18 and TRBJ2-3; 9 bases align to TRBD1. Germline CDR1 KGHSH, CDR2 LQKENI. This CDR3 contains 14 residues. The ends lost 5 bases at V and 6 bases at J; junction bases unmatched: 6. The CDR3 spells CASSTGTGSDTQYF. DNA of the CDR3: TGTGCCAGCTCAACCGGGACAGGGTCGGATACGCAGTATTTT.

The V call is TRBV29-1, the J call TRBJ1-4; TRBD1 is a possible D gene (5 bases). Germline lookup yields CDR1 SQVTM and CDR2 ANQGSEA. Trimming took 3 bases from V and 8 from J, leaving 7 bases between them. The CDR3 length is 11 residues. Written as DNA, the CDR3 is TGCAGCGTTGACAGGGAGGAAAAACTGTTTTTT. Residues: CSVDREEKLFF.

A note on this clone: A junction boundary mismatches the germline segment, possibly from a read error. The J gene is TRBJ2-1, the V gene TRBV7-7; TRBD2 aligns across 12 bases. The CDR3 totals 15 residues. The germline V gene has CDR1 SSHAT and CDR2 FNYEAQ (reference sequence). CDR3 coding DNA: TGTGCTAGCAGCCGGCGACTAGCGGGGGCCAATGAGCAGTTCTTC. It translates to CASSRRLAGANEQFF.

The chain links TRBV28 to TRBJ1-2, with 9 bases aligning to TRBD1. Germline V gives CDR1 MDHEN, CDR2 SYDVKM. Losses at the gene ends were 4 bases for V and 8 bases for J; bases not matched to a gene: 14. This CDR3 spans 16 amino acids. The DNA of the CDR3 is TGTGCCAGCAGTTCTGGGACAGGGTCGGTCCTCAGCGGCTACACCTTC. Its protein is CASSSGTGSVLSGYTF.

The gene calls are TRBV7-9 and TRBJ2-3; 8 bases line up with TRBD2. This CDR3 comprises 15 residues. The V gene's germline CDR1 is SEHNR and CDR2 FQNEAQ (reference sequence). Trimming at V came to 3 bases and at J to 2 bases, leaving 4 bases not matched to a gene. DNA of the CDR3: TGTGCCAGCAGCTTCGGGAGGGCCTCCACAGATACGCAGTATTTT. It codes for CASSFGRASTDTQYF.

This rearrangement joins TRBV30 to TRBJ2-4; the D call may be TRBD1 or TRBD2 (5 bases each). Germline CDR1 and CDR2: GTSNPN and SVGIG (reference sequence). Deletions cut 5 bases from V and 3 bases from J, with 14 bases between. The CDR3 covers 14 residues. In DNA form, the CDR3 reads TGTGCCTGGGCAGGGAGTTGGGTCAAAAACATTCAGTACTTC. Its protein is CAWAGSWVKNIQYF. Full variable domain (remainder filled in from reference TRBV30 and TRBJ2-4): SQTIHQWPATLVQPVGSPLSLECTVEGTSNPNLYWYRQAAGRGLQLLFYSVGIGQISSEVPQNLSASRPQDRQFILSSKKLLLSDSGFYLCAWAGSWVKNIQYFGAGTRLSVL.

This chain connects TRBV4-3 to TRBJ2-1; possible D gene TRBD1, 5 bases. CDR1 LGHNA and CDR2 YSLEER come from the germline V gene. The CDR3 loop spans 17 amino acids. Deletions cut 4 bases from V and 0 bases from J, with 16 bases between. The DNA of the CDR3 is TGCGCCAGCAGCCGTGCAGGGCCCGCGAGCTCCTACAATGAGCAGTTCTTC. As protein: CASSRAGPASSYNEQFF.

In DNA, the CDR3 is TGTGCCAGCCCCGGCAGAAGTCCCTCCAACACTGAAGCTTTCTTT. This sequence encodes CASPGRSPSNTEAFF. This chain joins TRBV6-1 and TRBJ1-1; no clear D gene. The CDR3 totals 15 residues. Germline-derived CDR1 and CDR2 are MNHNS and SASEGT. Between the trimmed V and J ends, which lost 8 bases and 2 bases, there was a span of 18 bases.

V usage is TRBV2 and J usage is TRBJ2-1; D ambiguous. The germline V gene encodes CDR1 SNHLY and CDR2 FYNNEI. Trimming pared 5 bases from V and 8 bases from J, leaving 10 bases between. The CDR3 extends over 12 amino acids. The CDR3 nucleotides are TGTGCCAGCAGTCCCCTAGGTTATGAGCAGTTCTTC. Protein product: CASSPLGYEQFF.

The rearrangement joins TRBV29-1 to TRBJ2-1, with TRBD1 as a possible D gene (6 bases). The V gene lost 1 base and the J gene lost 7 bases, with 8 bases spanning the gap. Germline V gene sequence: CDR1 SQVTM, CDR2 ANQGSEA. The CDR3 contains 12 residues. The CDR3 bases are TGCAGCGTTGAAGGGACAGTAAATGAGCAGTTCTTC. It translates to CSVEGTVNEQFF.

The genes are TRBV5-1 and TRBJ1-2, with D possibly TRBD1 on 6 matching bases. Germline V gene data show CDR1 as SGHRS and CDR2 as YFSETQ. This CDR3 is built from 14 residues. Deletions cut 4 bases from V and 8 bases from J, with 18 bases between. The CDR3 region has the DNA TGCGCCAGCAGCCCACGGACAGACAGAGGCGGCTACACCTTC. It encodes CASSPRTDRGGYTF. The full variable domain, rest sourced from reference TRBV5-1 and TRBJ1-2, is KAGVTQTPRYLIKTRGQQVTLSCSPISGHRSVSWYQQTPGQGLQFLFEYFSETQRNKGNFPGRFSGRQFSNSRSEMNVSTLELGDSALYLCASSPRTDRGGYTFGSGTRLTVV.

The V and J genes are TRBV11-3 and TRBJ1-2; D unresolved. CDR1 SGHNT and CDR2 YENEEA come from the germline V gene. Between the trimmed V and J ends, which lost 8 bases and 2 bases, there was a span of 9 bases. The CDR3 length is 12 residues. CDR3 residues: CASPVFNYGYTF. CDR3 DNA sequence: TGTGCCAGCCCCGTTTTCAACTATGGCTACACCTTC.

The rearrangement links TRBV7-9 to TRBJ2-3; 13 nucleotides agree with TRBD2. Unmatched junction bases numbered 3, after V lost 5 bases and J lost 7 bases. This CDR3 has 14 amino acids. Germline V CDR1 and CDR2: SEHNR, FQNEAQ (reference sequence). In DNA, the CDR3 is TGTGCCAGCAGCCGCGGGACTAGCGGGAATACGCAGTATTTT. Protein product: CASSRGTSGNTQYF.